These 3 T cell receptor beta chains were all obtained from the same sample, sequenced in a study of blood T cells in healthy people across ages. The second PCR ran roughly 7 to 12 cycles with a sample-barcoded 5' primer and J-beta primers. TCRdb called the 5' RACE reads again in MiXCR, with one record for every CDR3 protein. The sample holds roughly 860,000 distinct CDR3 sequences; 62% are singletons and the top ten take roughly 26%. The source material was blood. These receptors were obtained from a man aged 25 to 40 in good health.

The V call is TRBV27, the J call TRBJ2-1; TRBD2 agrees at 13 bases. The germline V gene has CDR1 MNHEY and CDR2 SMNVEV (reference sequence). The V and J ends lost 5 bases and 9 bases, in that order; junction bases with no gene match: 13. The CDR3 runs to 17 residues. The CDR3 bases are TGTGCCAGCAGTCCGACTAGCGGGGGGTCTCTTAGGGGTGAGCAGTTCTTC. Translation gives CASSPTSGGSLRGEQFF.

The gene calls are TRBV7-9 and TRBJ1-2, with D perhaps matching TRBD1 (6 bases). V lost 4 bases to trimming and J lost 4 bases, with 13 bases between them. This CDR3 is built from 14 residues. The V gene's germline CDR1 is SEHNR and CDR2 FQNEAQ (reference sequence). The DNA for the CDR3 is TGTGCCAGCAGCTCCTTCGGACAGTCCTATGGCTACACCTTC. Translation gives CASSSFGQSYGYTF.

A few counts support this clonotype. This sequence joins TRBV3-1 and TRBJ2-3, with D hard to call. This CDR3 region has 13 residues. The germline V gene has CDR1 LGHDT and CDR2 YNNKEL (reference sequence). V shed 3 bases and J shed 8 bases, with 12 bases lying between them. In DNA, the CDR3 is TGTGCCAGCAGCCAGGATCGGACGGGTACGCAGTATTTT. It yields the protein CASSQDRTGTQYF.